This T cell receptor (beta chain) stems from a study of T cells in Graves' hyperthyroidism and ophthalmopathy. Broader study findings: Before onset, ophthalmopathy was predicted by the model a median approximately 6.5 months earlier.

Notes on this clonotype: Antigen: not known.

RNA transcripts yielded amplified TCR beta CDR3 regions. The study used the HTBI primer set for a first-round RT-PCR of the TCR CDR3. TCRdb re-analysed the multiplex PCR reads in MiXCR, keeping a single row per CDR3 protein. The sample has about 720,000 distinct CDR3 sequences, roughly 15% seen once; the top ten hold under 9.5%. The CDR3 extends over 12 amino acids. Between the trimmed V and J ends, which lost 8 bases and 7 bases, there was a span of 9 bases. Per germline, CDR1 MDHEN and CDR2 SYDVKM. This receptor was taken from a young man with Graves' hyperthyroidism. The sample consisted of blood. The J gene is TRBJ1-6, the V gene TRBV28; D is unclear. The CDR3, as DNA: TGTGCCAGCGGGCACGGAAATTCACCCCTCCACTTT. Translation: CASGHGNSPLHF.